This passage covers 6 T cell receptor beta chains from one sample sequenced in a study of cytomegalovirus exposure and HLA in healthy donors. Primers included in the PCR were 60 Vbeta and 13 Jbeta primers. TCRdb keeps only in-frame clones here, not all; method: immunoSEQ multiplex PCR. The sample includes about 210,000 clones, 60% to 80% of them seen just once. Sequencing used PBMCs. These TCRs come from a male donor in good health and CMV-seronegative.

This CDR3 reads CASSQTGSPYGYTF. CDR3 nucleotides: TGTGCCAGCAGCCAGACAGGGTCTCCATATGGCTACACCTTC. V is TRBV9 and J is TRBJ1-2; 7 nucleotides agree with TRBD1. From germline, CDR1 is SGDLS and CDR2 YYNGEE. The CDR3 extends over 14 amino acids. The V and J ends lost 4 bases and 5 bases, in that order; junction bases with no gene match: 8.

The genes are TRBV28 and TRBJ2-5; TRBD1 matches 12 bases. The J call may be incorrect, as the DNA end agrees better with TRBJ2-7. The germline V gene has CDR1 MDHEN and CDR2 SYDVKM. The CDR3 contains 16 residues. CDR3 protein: CASTLPPGQGALEQYF. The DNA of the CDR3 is TGTGCCAGCACCCTTCCCCCGGGACAGGGGGCCCTCGAGCAGTACTTC.

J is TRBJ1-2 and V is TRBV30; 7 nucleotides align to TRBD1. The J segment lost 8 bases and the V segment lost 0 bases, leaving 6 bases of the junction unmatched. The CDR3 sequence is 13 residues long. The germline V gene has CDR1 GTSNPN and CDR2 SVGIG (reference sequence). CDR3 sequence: CAWSVRQGVGYTF. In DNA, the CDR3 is TGTGCCTGGAGTGTACGTCAGGGGGTCGGCTACACCTTC.

Here the CDR3 reads CASSLNQGFDTQYF. The CDR3 nucleotides read TGTGCCAGCAGCTTAAATCAGGGTTTCGATACGCAGTATTTT. The rearrangement links TRBV7-8 to TRBJ2-3, with D maybe TRBD1 (5 bases). There are 14 residues in the CDR3. From germline, CDR1 is SGHVS and CDR2 FQNEAQ. V lost 2 bases and J lost 6, with 12 bases in between. Supplemented by reference TRBV7-8 and TRBJ2-3, the full variable domain reads GAGVSQSPRYKVAKRGQDVALRCDPISGHVSLFWYQQALGQGPEFLTYFQNEAQLDKSGLPSDRFFAERPEGSVSTLKIQRTQQEDSAVYLCASSLNQGFDTQYFGPGTRLTVL.

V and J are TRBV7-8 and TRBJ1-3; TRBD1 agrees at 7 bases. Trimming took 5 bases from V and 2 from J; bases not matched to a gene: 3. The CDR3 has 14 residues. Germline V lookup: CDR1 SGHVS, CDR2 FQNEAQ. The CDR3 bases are TGTGCCAGCAGCGCCGACAGGGCTGGAAACACCATATATTTT. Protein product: CASSADRAGNTIYF.

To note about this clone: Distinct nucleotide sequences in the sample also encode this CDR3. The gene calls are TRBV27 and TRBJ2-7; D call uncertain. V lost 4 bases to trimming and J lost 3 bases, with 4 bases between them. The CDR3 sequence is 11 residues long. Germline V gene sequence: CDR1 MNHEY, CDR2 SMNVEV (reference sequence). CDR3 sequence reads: CASSSFYEQYF. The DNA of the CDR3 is TGTGCCAGCAGTTCGTTCTACGAGCAGTACTTC.